The 24 T cell receptor beta chains reported below all come from one sample, sequenced in a study of regulatory T cells in long-lasting Graves disease. Time point: persistent/refractory GD, antithyroid drugs over 5 years with positive TRAb. RNA isolated from PBMCs was used to make the TCR library. With iRepertoire HTBI primers and Arm-PCR of CDR3 regions, TCR beta libraries were built. MiXCR was run by TCRdb on the multiplex PCR reads, yielding one entry per CDR3 protein. The sample has a few hundred thousand distinct CDR3 sequences, 20% to 30% seen once; the top ten hold 26%. The sample was peripheral blood mononuclear cells (PBMCs), taken when the disease was refractory, from a patient treated with antithyroid drugs. The source is a female donor with Graves disease.

This clonotype showed up just a few times. The chain joins TRBV5-6 to TRBJ2-3; D may correspond to TRBD1 or TRBD2 (5 bases each). The V gene's germline CDR1 is SGHDT and CDR2 YYEEEE. The CDR3 runs to 16 residues. The V and J ends lost 4 bases and 0 bases respectively, with 15 bases between them. CDR3 DNA sequence: TGTGCCAGCAGCGGGTCGGGACCCATTAGCACAGATACGCAGTATTTT. It yields the protein CASSGSGPISTDTQYF.

This sequence joins TRBV6-1 and TRBJ2-1; TRBD2 matches 10 bases. With 8 bases clipped from V and 5 bases from J, the junction kept 6 bases outside the gene matches. The CDR3 has 14 amino acids. CDR1 is MNHNS and CDR2 is SASEGT in the germline V gene. CDR3 protein: CASEAGGVDNEQFF. The CDR3 DNA reads TGTGCCAGCGAAGCGGGAGGGGTCGACAATGAGCAGTTCTTC.

This clonotype was observed a few times. The rearrangement joins TRBV20-1 to TRBJ2-7; no reliable D call. CDR3 length equals 13 residues. The germline gives CDR1 DFQATT, CDR2 SNEGSKA (reference sequence). The DNA for the CDR3 is TGCAATTTGTTTACGGTCCTCCCCTTGGGGCAGTACTTC. It codes for CNLFTVLPLGQYF.

This clonotype came up a few times. The chain couples TRBV28 to TRBJ1-1, with D perhaps matching TRBD1 (5 bases). Between the trimmed V and J ends, which lost 3 bases and 10 bases, there was a span of 12 bases. This CDR3 is 12 amino acids long. Germline-derived CDR1 and CDR2 are MDHEN and SYDVKM. CDR3 in DNA: TGTGCCAGCAGTTTTCGGGGGTCTAGAGCTTTCTTT. Translated, it gives CASSFRGSRAFF.

The CDR3 reads CASSRRSGSSYEQYF. In DNA, the CDR3 is TGTGCCAGTAGTAGACGTAGCGGGAGCTCCTACGAGCAGTACTTC. The chain recombines TRBV19 with TRBJ2-7; the match to TRBD2 covers 9 bases. The CDR3 covers 15 residues. The germline V gene encodes CDR1 LNHDA and CDR2 SQIVND (reference sequence). The V segment lost 4 bases and the J segment 0 bases; nucleotides outside the gene matches: 4.

The chain uses TRBV10-2 and TRBJ2-7; D assignment may be TRBD1 or TRBD2 (5 bases each). V was shortened by 5 bases and J by 7 bases, with 24 bases between the two germline ends. CDR1 and CDR2 (germline): WSHSY, SAAADI. The CDR3 has 16 amino acids. The CDR3 loop reads CASSSPGGTDLGEQYF. The DNA of the CDR3 is TGCGCCAGCAGTAGCCCGGGTGGGACCGACCTTGGGGAGCAGTACTTC.

The rearrangement uses TRBV20-1 and TRBJ2-6, with TRBD1 as a possible D gene (5 bases). The length of the CDR3 is 15 residues. The ends were cut back, 0 bases at V and 0 bases at J, with 6 bases in the middle. CDR1 DFQATT and CDR2 SNEGSKA come from the germline V gene (reference sequence). The CDR3 DNA reads as TGCAGTGCTAGAGATGGGGCCTCTGGGGCCAACGTCCTGACTTTC. Protein sequence: CSARDGASGANVLTF.

This clonotype showed up many times. The gene calls are TRBV11-1 and TRBJ1-3; D is undetermined. From germline, CDR1 is SGHAT and CDR2 FQDESV (reference sequence). The CDR3 runs to 12 residues. The V end was cut by 3 bases, the J end by 4 bases, with 4 bases between. Here the CDR3 reads CASSFTGNTIYF. DNA of the CDR3: TGTGCCAGCAGCTTCACCGGAAACACCATATATTTT.

This clonotype was recorded a few times. The chain links TRBV2 to TRBJ1-5; possibly TRBD1 for D (5 bases). The CDR3 covers 12 residues. V was pared by 11 bases and J by 6 bases, with 14 bases between. Germline CDR1 is SNHLY and CDR2 is FYNNEI. The CDR3 sequence: CASGGTGQPQHF. The CDR3 DNA reads as TGTGCCTCCGGAGGGACGGGTCAGCCCCAGCATTTT.

This clonotype appeared many times. This chain uses TRBV7-8 with TRBJ2-5, with TRBD2 identical over 8 bases. Looked up from germline, CDR1 is SGHVS and CDR2 is FQNEAQ. The CDR3 totals 16 residues. The V gene end was trimmed by 1 base and the J gene end by 4 bases; junction bases not matched to a gene: 8. The CDR3 spells CASSLGSGGKGETQYF. The CDR3 nucleotides read TGTGCCAGCAGCTTAGGGTCGGGGGGGAAGGGAGAGACCCAGTACTTC.

This clonotype was observed at least ten times. V usage is TRBV6-5 and J usage is TRBJ2-7; D is uncertain. V lost 0 bases and J 0 bases, leaving 15 bases between the germline ends. Germline lookup yields CDR1 MNHEY and CDR2 SVGAGI. The CDR3 extends over 17 amino acids. The CDR3 nucleotides are TGTGCCAGCAGTTACTCCCTCTCGGGCCCGAGCTCCTACGAGCAGTACTTC. Translation gives CASSYSLSGPSSYEQYF.

This clonotype was seen only a few times. The rearrangement joins TRBV30 to TRBJ2-5; D gene uncertain. V shed 2 bases and J shed 4 bases, with 11 bases lying between them. CDR1 GTSNPN and CDR2 SVGIG come from the germline V gene (reference sequence). The CDR3 totals 13 residues. The CDR3 DNA reads as TGTGCCTGGAGTATAGGGTCGGGAGAGACCCAGTACTTC. This sequence encodes CAWSIGSGETQYF.

This clonotype was counted at least ten times. The chain recombines TRBV12-3 or TRBV12-4 with TRBJ1-2, with D maybe TRBD1 (6 bases). The CDR3 loop spans 13 amino acids. The ends were cut back, 5 bases at V and 3 bases at J, with 10 bases in the middle. The CDR3 DNA reads TGTGCCAGCAGTCCGGGGGGGCACTATGGCTACACCTTC. Translated, it gives CASSPGGHYGYTF.

This clonotype was picked up a small number of times. One end of the junction does not line up with germline, which may come from a read error. This chain uses TRBV5-5 with TRBJ2-7, with a possible D match to TRBD1 (6 bases). The germline V gene encodes CDR1 SGHKS and CDR2 YYEKEE (reference sequence). The CDR3 has 15 amino acids. For the CDR3, the DNA is TGTGCCAGCAGTTTGGACGGGTCCAGGGGCCTCGAGCAGTACTTC. This sequence encodes CASSLDGSRGLEQYF.

This clonotype was seen many times. The genes are TRBV11-2 and TRBJ2-7; 10 bases line up with TRBD2. The CDR3 loop spans 14 amino acids. The germline V gene has CDR1 SGHAT and CDR2 FQNNGV. V trimming: 5 bases; J trimming: 7 bases; junction bases outside the gene matches: 8. CDR3 residues: CASSLAGELREQYF. The CDR3 nucleotides are TGTGCCAGCAGCCTAGCGGGAGAACTGAGAGAGCAGTACTTC. The full variable domain, with the rest looked up from reference TRBV11-2 and TRBJ2-7, is EAGVAQSPRYKIIEKRQSVAFWCNPISGHATLYWYQQILGQGPKLLIQFQNNGVVDDSQLPKDRFSAERLKGVDSTLKIQPAKLEDSAVYLCASSLAGELREQYFGPGTRLTVT.

About this clonotype: A read error may account for a junction end that differs from germline. The chain is built from TRBV6-2 or TRBV6-3 and TRBJ2-5, with D perhaps TRBD2 (5 bases). CDR1 and CDR2 from the germline V gene are MNHEY and SVGEGT. The CDR3 extends over 16 amino acids. The CDR3 spells CASSFHRGTDQETQYF. The CDR3 DNA follows: TGTGCCAGCAGTTTCCACCGGGGAACAGACCAGGAGACCCAGTACTTC.

This clonotype has just a few counts. CDR3 sequence: CSASKTGTEQETQYF. In DNA form, the CDR3 reads TGCAGTGCTAGTAAAACGGGGACGGAACAAGAGACCCAGTACTTC. The chain has TRBV20-1 and TRBJ2-5; D tentatively fits TRBD1 or TRBD2 (5 bases each). The germline V and J ends were trimmed by 3 bases and 2 bases, with 16 bases remaining between them. Germline V gene data show CDR1 as DFQATT and CDR2 as SNEGSKA (reference sequence). The CDR3 sequence is 15 residues long.

This clonotype showed up many times. The CDR3 loop is CASSLGIGPSNQPQHF. CDR3 nucleotides: TGTGCCAGCAGCTTAGGGATAGGGCCCAGCAATCAGCCCCAGCATTTT. The genes are TRBV7-8 and TRBJ1-5; no clear D gene. Trimming left V 1 base short and J 1 base short, with 11 bases between. CDR1 is SGHVS and CDR2 is FQNEAQ in the germline V gene. This CDR3 is built from 16 residues. The full variable domain, its missing parts supplied by reference TRBV7-8 and TRBJ1-5, is GAGVSQSPRYKVAKRGQDVALRCDPISGHVSLFWYQQALGQGPEFLTYFQNEAQLDKSGLPSDRFFAERPEGSVSTLKIQRTQQEDSAVYLCASSLGIGPSNQPQHFGDGTRLSIL.

The chain combines TRBV9 with TRBJ2-5; 7 bases map to TRBD2. Trimming took 3 bases from V and 5 from J; bases not matched to a gene: 7. CDR3 length: 14 residues. Per germline, CDR1 SGDLS and CDR2 YYNGEE. The CDR3 is CASSGQAGKETQYF. CDR3 in DNA: TGTGCCAGCAGCGGACAAGCGGGGAAGGAGACCCAGTACTTC.

Concerning this clonotype: One end of the junction fails to match germline, which may point to a read error. This chain joins TRBV7-2 and TRBJ2-2; 7 bases are a match to TRBD1. Germline CDR1 SGHTA, CDR2 FQGNSA. The CDR3 is 17 amino acids. The CDR3 region has the DNA TGTGCCACCAGCTTAGTCGCCGGGACAGCTCACACCGGGGAGCTGTTTTTT. Protein sequence: CATSLVAGTAHTGELFF.

This clonotype has only a few counts. V usage is TRBV7-9 and J usage is TRBJ2-1; maybe TRBD1 (6 bases). The CDR3 consists of 17 residues. CDR1 is SEHNR, CDR2 FQNEAQ, per germline (reference sequence). V was shortened by 4 bases and J by 5 bases, with 21 bases between the two germline ends. DNA of the CDR3: TGTGCCAGCAGCTCCACGCACCAGACAGGTGTCAACAATGAGCAGTTCTTC. Protein product: CASSSTHQTGVNNEQFF.

The table lists this clonotype with many counts. This chain connects TRBV20-1 to TRBJ2-4; D is unclear. This CDR3 has 12 amino acids. Germline values: CDR1 DFQATT, CDR2 SNEGSKA (reference sequence). V lost 3 bases and J lost 8, with 11 bases in between. In nucleotides, the CDR3 is TGCAGTGCTAGTGTACAGAAAGACATTCAGTACTTC. Protein: CSASVQKDIQYF.

This clonotype was observed at least ten times. The rearrangement uses TRBV20-1 and TRBJ2-5; D is unclear. Germline V lookup: CDR1 DFQATT, CDR2 SNEGSKA (reference sequence). The CDR3 totals 14 residues. V lost 3 bases, J lost 5 bases, and 16 bases lay in between. The CDR3 DNA sequence: TGCAGTGCTAGGAGGCTAGATTTTGACGAGACCCAGTACTTC. The encoded protein is CSARRLDFDETQYF.

Comment on this clonotype: A much larger clone differs by one base, so this may be a read error. The chain uses TRBV6-1 and TRBJ2-1; D not certain. CDR1 is MNHNS and CDR2 is SASEGT in the germline V gene. V was pared by 6 bases and J by 6 bases, with 9 bases between. This CDR3 is built from 12 residues. The CDR3 spells CASRHNSNEQFF. CDR3 DNA sequence: TGTGCCAGCAGACACAACAGCAATGAGCAGTTCTTC.